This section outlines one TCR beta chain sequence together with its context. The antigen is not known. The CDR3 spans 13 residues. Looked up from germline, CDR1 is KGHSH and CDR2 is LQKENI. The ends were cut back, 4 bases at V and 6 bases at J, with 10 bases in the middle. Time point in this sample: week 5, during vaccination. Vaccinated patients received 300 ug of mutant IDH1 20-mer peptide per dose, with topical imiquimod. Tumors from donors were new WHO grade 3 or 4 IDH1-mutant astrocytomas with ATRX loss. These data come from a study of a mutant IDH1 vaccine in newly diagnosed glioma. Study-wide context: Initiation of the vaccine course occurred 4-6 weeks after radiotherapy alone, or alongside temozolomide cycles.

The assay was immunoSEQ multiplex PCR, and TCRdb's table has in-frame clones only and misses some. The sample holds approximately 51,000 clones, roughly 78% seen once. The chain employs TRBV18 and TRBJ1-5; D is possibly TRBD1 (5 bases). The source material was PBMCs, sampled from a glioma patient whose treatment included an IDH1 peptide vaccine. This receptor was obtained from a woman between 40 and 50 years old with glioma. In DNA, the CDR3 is TGTGCCAGCTCACTGCAGGGAAGTCAGCCCCAGCATTTT. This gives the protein CASSLQGSQPQHF.